These T cell receptor beta chains were read from a single sample in a study of cytomegalovirus exposure and HLA in healthy donors. The method was immunoSEQ multiplex PCR; TCRdb's version includes in-frame clones alone and lacks a portion of them. Its clone listing holds about 140,000 clones. The material sequenced was PBMCs. The receptor source for this set is a middle-aged man in good health and CMV-seronegative. Each CDR3 is given with its conserved first and last residue. A D gene is named only where the DNA matches it firmly.

TRBV7-9	TRBD1	TRBJ2-3	TGTGCCAGCAGCCATTCGGGACAGGGGGCCGGGAGGAGCACAGATACGCAGTATTTT	CASSHSGQGAGRSTDTQYF
TRBV9	.	TRBJ1-1	TGTGCCAGCAGCGTAGATGGCAGGGGTGACACTGAAGCTTTCTTT	CASSVDGRGDTEAFF
TRBV4-3	.	TRBJ2-7	TGCGCCAGCAGCCGATTTTGGGCCTCGAGCTCCTACGAGCAGTACTTC	CASSRFWASSSYEQYF
TRBV4-1	.	TRBJ1-4	TGCGCCAGCAGCCGGGGAGTTGCTAATGAAAAACTGTTTTTT	CASSRGVANEKLFF
TRBV15	TRBD2	TRBJ2-7	TGTGCCACCAGCAGAGATCGGGGGGAAGTACCCTACGAGCAGTACTTC	CATSRDRGEVPYEQYF
TRBV9	.	TRBJ1-1	TGTGCCAGCAGCGTAAGGGGGGGAAGGGCGAACACTGAAGCTTTCTTT	CASSVRGGRANTEAFF
TRBV19	.	TRBJ2-5	TGTGCCTCTCCGGGGGGCAGGCAGGGTAATGGTGAGACCCAGTACTTC	CASPGGRQGNGETQYF
TRBV5-1	.	TRBJ1-6	TGCGCCAGCAGGGCGGACAGTCTTTATTCACCCCTCCACTTT	CASRADSLYSPLHF
TRBV5-4	.	TRBJ2-1	TGTGCCAGCAGGTGGCAGGGGCGCGACAATGAGCAGTTCTTC	CASRWQGRDNEQFF
TRBV19	TRBD1	TRBJ1-5	TGTGCCAGTACCCCGACAGGGCTATGGAGTCAGCCCCAGCATTTT	CASTPTGLWSQPQHF
TRBV7-6	.	TRBJ2-7	TGTGCCAGCAGCTTATTTCAGCGACAGTCCTACGAGCAGTACTTC	CASSLFQRQSYEQYF
TRBV11-2	.	TRBJ2-5	TGTGCCAGCAGCCCCCGAGAGACCCAGTACTTC	CASSPRETQYF
TRBV29-1	TRBD1	TRBJ1-1	TGCAGCGGCGACAGGGGCCTGAACACTGAAGCTTTCTTT	CSGDRGLNTEAFF
TRBV7-6	.	TRBJ2-7	TGTGCCAGCAGCTCAGGGCGGGACCGCGACTACGAGCAGTACTTC	CASSSGRDRDYEQYF
TRBV6-5	.	TRBJ1-1	TGTGCCAGCAGCCGCGGGAGGGGTGAAACTGAAGCTTTCTTT	CASSRGRGETEAFF
TRBV4-1	.	TRBJ1-1	TGCGCCAGCAGCCTCGAAGGGGCCGTTAACACTGAAGCTTTCTTT	CASSLEGAVNTEAFF
TRBV7-9	.	TRBJ1-5	TGTGCCAGCAGCTTAGGGGGGTTGATGGGAGGAGGACGCAATCAGCCCCAGCATTTT	CASSLGGLMGGGRNQPQHF
TRBV2	TRBD1	TRBJ2-3	TGTGCCAGTCGCGACAGGGGGGGAACAGATACGCAGTATTTC	CASRDRGGTDTQYF
TRBV4-3	.	TRBJ2-7	TGCGCCAGCAGCCAAGATCGTGCGCAAACCTACGAGCAGTACTTC	CASSQDRAQTYEQYF
TRBV7-3	TRBD1	TRBJ2-7	TGTGCCAGCAGCCTAGACAGGGACAACGAGCAGTACTTC	CASSLDRDNEQYF
TRBV5-6	.	TRBJ2-7	TGTGCCAGCACCAACCCCGGGTACTACGAGCAGTACTTC	CASTNPGYYEQYF
TRBV5-5	.	TRBJ2-7	TGTGCCAGCAGCTTGGCCCCGGGACTTCTAATCTACGAGCAGTACTTC	CASSLAPGLLIYEQYF
TRBV5-1	TRBD1	TRBJ1-2	TGCGCCAGCAGCTTGGTTCCAGGGGGCGATAACTATGGCTACACCTTC	CASSLVPGGDNYGYTF
TRBV7-9	TRBD1	TRBJ2-1	TGTGCCAGCAGCTCCGGGACAGGGATTTCCGACAATGAGCAGTTCTTC	CASSSGTGISDNEQFF
TRBV19	.	TRBJ1-2	TGTGCCAGTAGTATGCAGGGCTCCCGTTTTGGCTACACCTTC	CASSMQGSRFGYTF
TRBV29-1	.	TRBJ2-5	TGCAGCGTTGAAGACCCTAAAGGCCACAGGCAAGAGACCCAGTACTTC	CSVEDPKGHRQETQYF
TRBV5-1	.	TRBJ2-3	TGCGCCAGCAGCTTGGCCCTGGGCATCACAGATACGCAGTATTTT	CASSLALGITDTQYF
TRBV7-8	TRBD1	TRBJ1-2	TGTGCCAGCAGCTTATCCGCAGGGGGTGGCTACACCTTC	CASSLSAGGGYTF